Sequencing of this T cell receptor (beta chain) was carried out in a study of siplizumab effects on memory and regulatory T cells. With regard to this clone: Its antigen is not identified.

The CDR3 totals 15 residues. Germline V gives CDR1 SGHVS, CDR2 FQNEAQ. V lost 4 bases, J lost 5 bases, and 16 bases lay in between. Study-wide results and caveats: With siplizumab, cumulative frequency of CD4+ memory-derived alloreactive sequences dropped significantly.

Measured with immunoSEQ multiplex PCR; TCRdb has only the in-frame clones, and not every one. The sample yields some 80,000 clones, roughly 94% seen once. The sample taken for sequencing was CD8+ T cells sorted from blood. This clonotype originated in a human donor in good health. The chain is built from TRBV7-8 and TRBJ2-3; the D gene is possibly TRBD2 (5 bases). As DNA, the CDR3 is TGTGCCAGCAGCTCGCGGGCCCCGCCCAGAGATACGCAGTATTTT. Translated: CASSSRAPPRDTQYF.